This is a list of T cell receptor beta chains from one sample in a study of T cell therapy after organ transplantation. The antigens these receptors bind are not known. Using immunoSEQ multiplex PCR, the repertoire was profiled, and TCRdb retains in-frame clones only, with some absent. Of approximately 52,000 clones detected, approximately 94% appear once; the ten largest clones hold around 3%. This specimen was CD8+ T cells from blood, taken before autologous CMV-specific T cell therapy. These receptors were taken from a human patient who had received a solid organ transplant and had CMV disease. The CDR3 runs from the conserved cysteine through the conserved F or W. D genes are given only for firm matches. The size of a clone is reported for some rows only, either as once, few or many, or as a class for expanded clones.

clone_size,d_call,j_call,v_call,cdr3_nt,cdr3_aa
NA,NA,TRBJ2-7,TRBV10-2,TGCGCCAGCAGTGATGTCTCCTACGAGCAGTACTTC,CASSDVSYEQYF
NA,TRBD2,TRBJ2-5,TRBV6-5,TGTGCCAGCAGACTCAGCGGGGGCTCACAAGAGACCCAGTACTTC,CASRLSGGSQETQYF
NA,TRBD1,TRBJ2-7,TRBV19,TGTGCCAGTAGTCCGGGACAGGGGGCGTACCCATACTACGAGCAGTACTTC,CASSPGQGAYPYYEQYF
once,TRBD1,TRBJ1-6,TRBV30,TGTGCCTGGAGTGCCGGGACAGGTTATAATTCACCCCTCCACTTT,CAWSAGTGYNSPLHF
NA,TRBD1,TRBJ2-7,TRBV19,TGTGCCAGTAGTATGGGACAGGGAGCCTACGAGCAGTACTTC,CASSMGQGAYEQYF
NA,NA,TRBJ1-1,TRBV19,TGTGCCAGTAGTATAGATCGACTGTCAGGGAACACTGAAGCTTTCTTT,CASSIDRLSGNTEAFF
NA,NA,TRBJ1-2,TRBV5-4,TGTGCCAGCAGCACGGCAGGGTGGGCGGGCCCTAACTATGGCTACACCTTC,CASSTAGWAGPNYGYTF
NA,TRBD1,TRBJ2-5,TRBV4-2,TGTGCCAGCAGGGATGCAGGGGGCTTAGAGACCCAGTACTTC,CASRDAGGLETQYF
NA,NA,TRBJ1-5,TRBV6-5,TGTGCCACCGGGCATCTGCTGAATCAGCCCCAGCATTTT,CATGHLLNQPQHF
NA,TRBD1,TRBJ2-7,TRBV11-3,TGTGCCAGCAGCCACCGCGACAGGGCCTACGAGCAGTACTTC,CASSHRDRAYEQYF
NA,NA,TRBJ2-7,TRBV7-3,TGTGCCAGCAGCTTTGGCCGGCTCGGCTCCTACGAGCAGTACTTC,CASSFGRLGSYEQYF
once,NA,TRBJ1-1,TRBV13,TGTGCCAGCAGCACAACGCAGGACATGAACACTGAAGCTTTCTTT,CASSTTQDMNTEAFF
NA,NA,TRBJ1-3,TRBV10-3,TGTGCCATCAGTGTGCAGGGAGAAAACACCATATATTTT,CAISVQGENTIYF
NA,NA,TRBJ2-5,TRBV6-5,TGTGCCAGCAGCTCGAGCGAGGAGGCAATGGAGACCCAGTACTTC,CASSSSEEAMETQYF
NA,TRBD2,TRBJ2-1,TRBV14,TGTGCCAGCAGCCAAGATCTTTCTAGCGGGGGTTTCTACAATGAGCAGTTCTTC,CASSQDLSSGGFYNEQFF
NA,NA,TRBJ2-5,TRBV4-2,TGTGCCAGCAGCCCGGGGGTCCAAGAGACCCAGTACTTC,CASSPGVQETQYF
NA,NA,TRBJ2-7,TRBV27,TGTGCCAGCAGTTTTGGGCGCGAGCAGTACTTC,CASSFGREQYF
NA,TRBD1,TRBJ1-1,TRBV19,TGTGCCAGTAGTATAGGCCGACAGGGGGGACCCACTGAAGCTTTCTTT,CASSIGRQGGPTEAFF
NA,NA,TRBJ2-3,TRBV11-2,TGTGCCAGCAGCGGGACTGTCGACACAGATACGCAGTATTTT,CASSGTVDTDTQYF
NA,NA,TRBJ2-1,TRBV4-2,TGTGCCAGCAGCCCCGGGGACTCCGATTACAATGAGCAGTTCTTC,CASSPGDSDYNEQFF
NA,TRBD1,TRBJ1-2,TRBV25-1,TGTGCCAGCAGTAGGGGACAGGGGGATAACTATGGCTACACCTTC,CASSRGQGDNYGYTF
NA,TRBD1,TRBJ1-2,TRBV9,TGTGCCAGCAGCCTCACAGGGGGGGACTATGGCTACACCTTC,CASSLTGGDYGYTF
NA,NA,TRBJ2-1,TRBV6-1,TGTGCCAGCAGTAATCCCCCCCCAGGGTGGAATGAGCAGTTCTTC,CASSNPPPGWNEQFF
once,TRBD1,TRBJ1-6,TRBV9,TGTGCCAGCAGCGCCCTACCTACAGGGGTAAATTCACCCCTCCACTTT,CASSALPTGVNSPLHF
NA,NA,TRBJ2-7,TRBV11-1,TGTGCCAGCAGCTTTCCGGTCCCAGGGGCCAACTCCTACGAGCAGTACTTC,CASSFPVPGANSYEQYF
NA,NA,TRBJ2-7,TRBV6-4,TGTGCCAGCAGTGAGGTCCCTGGGGCCCTCTCCTACGAGCAGTACTTC,CASSEVPGALSYEQYF
NA,NA,TRBJ1-5,TRBV6-6,TGTGCCAGCAGCCTACGGGACAGCAATCAGCCCCAGCATTTT,CASSLRDSNQPQHF
NA,NA,TRBJ2-1,TRBV6-5,TGTGCCAGCAGTTCTACTAGCAATGAGCAGTTCTTC,CASSSTSNEQFF
NA,TRBD1,TRBJ1-1,TRBV10-2,TGCGCCAGCAGTGACCCGGGACAGTTGAACACTGAAGCTTTCTTT,CASSDPGQLNTEAFF
NA,TRBD1,TRBJ1-6,TRBV2,TGTGCCAGCAGTGTTTCGGACAGGGCCTCAAGCTCCTATAATTCACCCCTCCACTTT,CASSVSDRASSSYNSPLHF